This T cell receptor (beta chain) was retrieved from a study of cytomegalovirus exposure and HLA in healthy donors. Overall study: Among several hundred genotyped donors, approximately 80% fell in the Caucasian-associated ancestry cluster.

A word on this clone: As yet, its antigen is unknown.

Study-wide points: Follow-up analysis later connected one missense variant in DCLRE1C with trimming of TCR beta V- and J-genes.

Both 60 Vbeta primers and 13 Jbeta primers went into the PCR. Sequenced by immunoSEQ multiplex PCR; TCRdb stores in-frame clones only, minus some. Seen here are about 160,000 clones, under 70% observed once, and the top ten hold about 3%. Trimming pared 1 base from V and 4 bases from J, leaving 10 bases between. Germline-derived CDR1 and CDR2 are SEHNR and FQNEAQ (reference sequence). The CDR3 loop spans 15 amino acids. V usage is TRBV7-9 and J usage is TRBJ2-2; D uncertain. This TCR came from a middle-aged woman in good health and CMV-seropositive. Sequenced: PBMCs. The CDR3: CASSLGTISTGELFF. CDR3 DNA sequence: TGTGCCAGCAGCTTAGGAACTATCAGCACCGGGGAGCTGTTTTTT.